What follows are 7 T cell receptor beta chains derived from one specimen sequenced in a study of blood T cell repertoires in COVID-19. Assay: immunoSEQ multiplex PCR; the TCRdb copy retains only in-frame clones and omits some. The data hold about 210,000 clones, with roughly 80% observed a single time. The sample comprised peripheral blood. The receptor set was obtained from a man between 60 and 75 years old with COVID-19, enrolled during active disease.

The chain is built from TRBV5-6 and TRBJ1-2, with D perhaps matching TRBD1 (5 bases). CDR1 is SGHDT, CDR2 YYEEEE, per germline. This CDR3 region has 14 residues. V lost 4 bases and J lost 5, with 15 bases in between. The CDR3 DNA follows: TGTGCCAGCAGCGTGCGGGACGGATTATATGGCTACACCTTC. Encoded protein: CASSVRDGLYGYTF.

The chain links TRBV5-1 to TRBJ2-1; D call uncertain. This CDR3 has 11 residues. Germline loops: CDR1 SGHRS, CDR2 YFSETQ. Trimming took off 3 bases at V and 8 bases at J, with 6 bases between the two ends. The CDR3 coding sequence is TGCGCCAGCAGCTCACTCGATGAGCAGTTCTTC. It is translated as CASSSLDEQFF.

The chain is built from TRBV6-5 and TRBJ2-1; 7 positions match TRBD2. The CDR3 sequence is 13 residues long. Germline V lookup: CDR1 MNHEY, CDR2 SVGAGI. J was trimmed by 2 bases and V by 5 bases; bases with no gene match: 0. The CDR3: CASSSGAYNEQFF. The CDR3 DNA sequence: TGTGCCAGCAGTAGCGGGGCCTACAATGAGCAGTTCTTC.

CDR3 residues: CSAGRGDEAFF. In nucleotides, the CDR3 is TGCAGTGCTGGGCGGGGGGATGAAGCTTTCTTT. This chain connects TRBV20-1 to TRBJ1-1, with D possibly matching TRBD1 (5 bases). The CDR3 totals 11 residues. From germline, CDR1 is DFQATT and CDR2 SNEGSKA (reference sequence). The V and J ends lost 5 bases and 7 bases respectively, with 11 bases between them.

As regards this clone: The sample has other DNA sequences that encode this CDR3 too. The chain couples TRBV9 to TRBJ1-4, with TRBD1 matching 7 bases. With V trimmed by 0 bases and J by 4 bases, 3 bases remained unmatched. Germline V CDR1 and CDR2: SGDLS, YYNGEE. This CDR3 comprises 15 residues. This CDR3 reads CASSVGTGVNEKLFF. In nucleotides, the CDR3 is TGTGCCAGCAGCGTAGGGACAGGTGTTAATGAAAAACTGTTTTTT.

The table lists this clone with a count of one. The rearrangement links TRBV19 to TRBJ1-5; maybe TRBD1 (5 bases). The CDR3 sequence is 12 residues long. The V gene lost 7 bases and the J gene lost 5 bases, with 9 bases spanning the gap. Germline CDR1 is LNHDA and CDR2 is SQIVND (reference sequence). The CDR3 reads CASNLRDQPQHF. The CDR3 nucleotides are TGTGCCAGTAACCTCAGGGATCAGCCCCAGCATTTT.

This chain links TRBV5-5 with TRBJ1-4; D is unclear. Germline V gene sequence: CDR1 SGHKS, CDR2 YYEKEE (reference sequence). Between the trimmed V and J ends, which lost 0 bases and 0 bases, there was a span of 9 bases. This CDR3 region has 16 residues. CDR3 sequence reads: CASSLGSQTTNEKLFF. DNA of the CDR3: TGTGCCAGCAGCTTGGGTTCCCAGACAACTAATGAAAAACTGTTTTTT.